This passage covers 5 T cell receptor beta chains from one sample sequenced in a study of blood T cell repertoires in COVID-19. Produced via immunoSEQ multiplex PCR; TCRdb's table is partial and in-frame only. The data contain about 350,000 clones, approximately 90% of them singletons. The sequencing input was peripheral blood. All receptors come from an older woman with COVID-19, enrolled during active disease.

The rearrangement joins TRBV7-3 to TRBJ1-2; D is unclear. The germline V gene encodes CDR1 SGHTA and CDR2 FQGTGA. V was trimmed by 1 base and J by 8 bases, leaving 14 bases between them. This CDR3 has 14 residues. CDR3 amino acids: CASSLMANTEGYTF. In DNA, the CDR3 is TGTGCCAGCAGCTTAATGGCAAATACGGAGGGCTACACCTTC.

V and J are TRBV2 and TRBJ1-2; D remains unclear. Per germline, CDR1 SNHLY and CDR2 FYNNEI. V dropped 7 bases and J dropped 4 bases, with 10 bases sitting between them. The CDR3 consists of 12 residues. CDR3 coding DNA: TGTGCCAGCACCCAACAAGTCTATGGCTACACCTTC. This sequence encodes CASTQQVYGYTF.

The count of this clone is one. This chain uses TRBV6-1 with TRBJ1-5; the D gene is possibly TRBD1 (5 bases). This CDR3 spans 21 amino acids. V was cut by 0 bases and J by 3 bases, with 27 bases left in between. Per the germline V gene, CDR1 is MNHNS and CDR2 is SASEGT. CDR3 in amino acids: CASSEARFSKGPGVSNQPQHF. CDR3 coding DNA: TGTGCCAGCAGTGAAGCGCGGTTTAGTAAGGGGCCGGGGGTATCCAATCAGCCCCAGCATTTT.

The V call is TRBV28, the J call TRBJ1-1; TRBD1 matches at 8 bases. After removal of 6 bases from V and 7 bases from J, the junction contained 13 bases not matched to a gene. There are 15 residues in the CDR3. Per the germline V gene, CDR1 is MDHEN and CDR2 is SYDVKM. The CDR3 DNA sequence: TGTGCCAGCAGGAACAGGGGGTTCACGCCTCATGAAGCTTTCTTT. This codes for CASRNRGFTPHEAFF.

This chain uses TRBV28 with TRBJ2-7; 8 bases are a match to TRBD2. The CDR3 length is 16 residues. Germline values: CDR1 MDHEN, CDR2 SYDVKM. Trimming cost V 5 bases and J 5 bases; bases outside gene matches: 14. CDR3 bases: TGTGCCAGCAGTGGGTGGCTTACCGGGGGGGCCCACGAGCAGTACTTC. This sequence encodes CASSGWLTGGAHEQYF.